This T cell receptor (beta chain) was identified in a study of blood T cell repertoires in COVID-19. Study-level background: Sources were T cells, B-cell-depleted T cells, or PBMCs; the material itself was cDNA or gDNA.

Per the study methods: It was from reference gene primer amplification that nucleated cell counts were estimated. Data came from immunoSEQ multiplex PCR; TCRdb stores just in-frame clones and leaves some out. V and J calls and clone size are copied from that table; D and trimming were computed from the DNA. The data hold around 270,000 clones, with 80% to 95% observed a single time. Sequenced input: peripheral blood. This clonotype originated in a person aged 18-35 years with COVID-19, enrolled during active disease.

The CDR3 DNA reads TGCGCCAGCAGCCAAGGATCGGGACAGTCGAACACTGAAGCTTTCTTT. This sequence encodes CASSQGSGQSNTEAFF. The chain combines TRBV4-1 with TRBJ1-1; TRBD1 aligns across 7 bases. Germline V CDR1 and CDR2: MGHRA, YSYEKL. The CDR3 length is 16 residues. Unmatched junction bases numbered 6, after V lost 1 base and J lost 1 base.